These 19 T cell receptor beta chains originate from one sample sequenced in a study of blood T cell repertoires in COVID-19. Sequenced by immunoSEQ multiplex PCR; TCRdb stores in-frame clones only, minus some. The sample yields approximately 210,000 clones, over 65% seen once. Source material: PBMCs or T cells enriched from blood (not recorded which). These receptor sequences come from a woman aged 55-75 years who had recovered from COVID-19.

This clone turned up a few times. V and J are TRBV3-1 (or the pseudogene TRBV3-2) and TRBJ2-3, with TRBD2 as a possible D gene (5 bases). In germline, CDR1 is LGHDT, CDR2 YNNKEL (reference sequence). V was trimmed by 3 bases and J by 9 bases, leaving 19 bases between them. The CDR3 runs 15 residues. CDR3 sequence reads: CASSHRVEPGGTQYF. CDR3 bases: TGTGCCAGCAGCCATCGGGTAGAGCCTGGAGGCACGCAGTATTTT.

The gene calls are TRBV2 and TRBJ2-1; maybe TRBD2 (5 bases). CDR3 size: 12 residues. Trimming left V 1 base short and J 8 bases short, with 6 bases between. CDR1 and CDR2 (germline): SNHLY, FYNNEI. The CDR3 reads CASSEGGYEQFF. In DNA, the CDR3 is TGTGCCAGCAGTGAAGGAGGGTATGAGCAGTTCTTC.

Here the CDR3 reads CASSQIGVGNQPQHF. CDR3 DNA sequence: TGCGCCAGCAGCCAAATAGGGGTTGGCAATCAGCCCCAGCATTTT. This chain joins TRBV23-1 and TRBJ1-5; D might be TRBD1 (5 bases). TRBV23-1 is treated as an ORF (open reading frame) with a function not yet certain. The CDR3 runs 15 residues. The V and J ends lost 6 bases and 2 bases respectively, with 14 bases between them.

Written as DNA, the CDR3 is TGTGCCAGCAGCCCGCTAGCGGGAGAGGAAGATACGCAGTATTTT. It codes for CASSPLAGEEDTQYF. The chain uses TRBV6-5 and TRBJ2-3, with TRBD2 identical over 10 bases. J was trimmed by 5 bases and V by 6 bases; bases with no gene match: 8. This CDR3 spans 15 amino acids. Germline CDR1 MNHEY, CDR2 SVGAGI.

V usage is TRBV23-1 and J usage is TRBJ2-4; TRBD1 matches 8 bases. Being an ORF, TRBV23-1 has a function that is uncertain. The J segment lost 1 base and the V segment lost 1 base, leaving 6 bases of the junction unmatched. The CDR3 runs to 17 residues. The CDR3 protein is CASSQLWTGSAKNIQYF. DNA of the CDR3: TGCGCCAGCAGTCAATTATGGACAGGGTCTGCCAAAAACATTCAGTACTTC.

This chain uses TRBV7-6 with TRBJ1-4, with D perhaps matching TRBD1 (5 bases). Trimming took 1 base from V and 2 from J, leaving 11 bases between them. CDR3 length: 16 residues. Per the germline V gene, CDR1 is SGHVS and CDR2 is FNYEAQ. The CDR3 sequence is CASSLGQGGTNEKLFF. CDR3 in DNA: TGTGCCAGCAGCTTAGGCCAGGGTGGGACTAATGAAAAACTGTTTTTT.

The chain uses TRBV15 and TRBJ2-2; TRBD1 matches at 7 bases. Germline lookup yields CDR1 LNHNV and CDR2 YYDKDF (reference sequence). J lost 9 bases, V lost 7 bases, and 14 bases had no gene match. The CDR3 loop spans 15 amino acids. CDR3 sequence: CATTPGQQHSRELFF. The CDR3 DNA is TGTGCCACCACGCCGGGACAGCAACACTCTAGGGAGCTGTTTTTT.

The genes are TRBV24-1 and TRBJ2-5; 9 nucleotides match TRBD2. Germline V CDR1 and CDR2: KGHDR, SFDVKD. The CDR3 is 15 amino acids. After removal of 4 bases from V and 7 bases from J, the junction contained 9 bases not matched to a gene. The CDR3 nucleotides read TGTGCCACCAGTGAGGATAGCGGGGGAGCGTCGACCCAGTACTTC. It yields the protein CATSEDSGGASTQYF.

In its sample, this clone was seen a few times. The gene calls are TRBV2 and TRBJ1-2, with TRBD1 matching over 10 bases. CDR1 and CDR2 from the germline V gene are SNHLY and FYNNEI. Trimming cost V 5 bases and J 7 bases; bases outside gene matches: 13. The CDR3 runs to 16 residues. The CDR3 bases are TGTGCCAGCAGTTTACCGGGACAGGGGCAGGGTGGTGGCTACACCTTC. Amino acids: CASSLPGQGQGGGYTF.

V gene TRBV5-1 combines with J gene TRBJ1-2; 8 positions match TRBD1. CDR3 length: 14 amino acids. J gave up 8 bases and V 3 bases, and 9 bases lay outside the gene matches. Germline CDR1 reads SGHRS; CDR2 reads YFSETQ. CDR3 residues: CASSSTGQGGGYTF. The CDR3 DNA reads TGCGCCAGCAGCTCTACCGGACAGGGTGGAGGCTACACCTTC.

The gene calls are TRBV19 and TRBJ1-3; TRBD1 aligns across 7 bases. The CDR3 is 15 amino acids. From germline, CDR1 is LNHDA and CDR2 SQIVND (reference sequence). Unmatched junction bases numbered 8, after V lost 4 bases and J lost 5 bases. The CDR3 loop reads CASSSGTVKRNTIYF. CDR3 nucleotide sequence: TGTGCCAGTAGTAGTGGGACAGTCAAGAGAAACACCATATATTTT.

The rearrangement links TRBV6-5 to TRBJ2-7; 7 bases are shared with TRBD1. The V gene's germline CDR1 is MNHEY and CDR2 SVGAGI. Trimming removed 8 bases from V and 0 bases from J; junction bases left unmatched: 7. This CDR3 has 14 amino acids. The CDR3 DNA reads TGTGCCAGCGCCCAGGGGGACACCTCCTACGAGCAGTACTTC. It codes for CASAQGDTSYEQYF.

This chain joins TRBV5-4 and TRBJ1-2; D not certain. Germline assignment: CDR1 SGHNT and CDR2 YYREEE (reference sequence). The CDR3 has 15 residues. The V end lost 6 bases, the J end lost 4 bases, and 19 bases lay between the germline ends. CDR3 loop: CASTPQRRSGYGYTF. Here the CDR3 DNA reads TGTGCCAGCACCCCTCAACGCCGGTCGGGCTATGGCTACACCTTC.

The V call is TRBV5-6, the J call TRBJ2-7; TRBD2 matches at 10 bases. Germline lookup yields CDR1 SGHDT and CDR2 YYEEEE. With V trimmed by 0 bases and J by 6 bases, 6 bases remained unmatched. This CDR3 spans 15 amino acids. The DNA for the CDR3 is TGTGCCAGCAGCTTGGGGCTAGCGGGAGTAGGCGAGCAGTACTTC. Amino acids: CASSLGLAGVGEQYF.

The chain has TRBV5-1 and TRBJ1-1; D unclear. V was shortened by 0 bases and J by 4 bases, with 10 bases between the two germline ends. The CDR3 contains 14 residues. The germline V gene encodes CDR1 SGHRS and CDR2 YFSETQ. CDR3 DNA: TGCGCCAGCAGCTTGGACCCATCGGGCACTGAAGCTTTCTTT. Its translation: CASSLDPSGTEAFF.

The chain recombines TRBV12-5 with TRBJ1-5; D is ambiguous. V lost 0 bases to trimming and J lost 9 bases, with 15 bases between them. The length of the CDR3 is 15 residues. Per the germline V gene, CDR1 is LGHNT and CDR2 is FRNRAP. CDR3: CASGLVRVGRGPQHF. The CDR3 nucleotides are TGTGCTAGTGGTTTGGTACGGGTAGGGAGAGGGCCCCAGCATTTT. Full variable domain (outside the CDR3, taken from reference TRBV12-5 and TRBJ1-5): DARVTQTPRHKVTEMGQEVTMRCQPILGHNTVFWYRQTMMQGLELLAYFRNRAPLDDSGMPKDRFSAEMPDATLATLKIQPSEPRDSAVYFCASGLVRVGRGPQHFGDGTRLSIL.

This sequence joins TRBV3-1 (or the pseudogene TRBV3-2) and TRBJ1-1; 8 nucleotides agree with TRBD1. The ends lost 5 bases at V and 7 bases at J; junction bases unmatched: 9. Per the germline V gene, CDR1 is LGHDT and CDR2 is YNNKEL (reference sequence). The CDR3 is 14 amino acids. The CDR3 loop reads CASSYIDRGGEAFF. The DNA for the CDR3 is TGTGCCAGCAGCTATATCGACAGGGGCGGTGAAGCTTTCTTT.

V is TRBV7-7 and J is TRBJ2-3, with TRBD2 matching over 11 bases. Germline assignment: CDR1 SSHAT and CDR2 FNYEAQ (reference sequence). V dropped 1 base and J dropped 6; count of bases not matched to a gene: 9. The CDR3 totals 17 residues. The CDR3 sequence is CASSLGGPLAGVDTQYF. In DNA, the CDR3 is TGTGCCAGCAGCTTAGGGGGCCCACTAGCGGGAGTGGATACGCAGTATTTT.

This chain links TRBV6-1 with TRBJ2-7; TRBD1 is a possible D gene (6 bases). Germline lookup yields CDR1 MNHNS and CDR2 SASEGT. The CDR3 sequence is 13 residues long. V lost 2 bases, J lost 5 bases, and 10 bases lay in between. The DNA of the CDR3 is TGTGCCAGCAGTGAACAGGGGTGGGACGAGCAGTACTTC. It codes for CASSEQGWDEQYF.